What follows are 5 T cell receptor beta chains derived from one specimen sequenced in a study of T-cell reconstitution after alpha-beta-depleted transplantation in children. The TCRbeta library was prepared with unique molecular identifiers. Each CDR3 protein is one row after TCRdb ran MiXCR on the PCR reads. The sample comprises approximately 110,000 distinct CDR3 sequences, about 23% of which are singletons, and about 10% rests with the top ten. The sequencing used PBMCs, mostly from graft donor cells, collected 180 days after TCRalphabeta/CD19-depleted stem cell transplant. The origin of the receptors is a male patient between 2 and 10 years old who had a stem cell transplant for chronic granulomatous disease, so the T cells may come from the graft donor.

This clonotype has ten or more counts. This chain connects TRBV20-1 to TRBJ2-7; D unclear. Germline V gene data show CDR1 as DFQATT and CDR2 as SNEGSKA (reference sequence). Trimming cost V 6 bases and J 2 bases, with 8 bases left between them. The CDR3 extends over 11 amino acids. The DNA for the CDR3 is TGCAGTGCCTTTTCGCCCTACGAGCAGTACTTC. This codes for CSAFSPYEQYF.

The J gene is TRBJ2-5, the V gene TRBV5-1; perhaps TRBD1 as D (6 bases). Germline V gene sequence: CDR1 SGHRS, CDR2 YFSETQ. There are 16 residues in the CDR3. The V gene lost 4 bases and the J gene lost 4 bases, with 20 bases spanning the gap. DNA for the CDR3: TGCGCCAGCAGCAATTACAGGGTAGGCGCGGGAGAGACCCAGTACTTC. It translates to CASSNYRVGAGETQYF. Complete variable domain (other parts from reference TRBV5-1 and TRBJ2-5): KAGVTQTPRYLIKTRGQQVTLSCSPISGHRSVSWYQQTPGQGLQFLFEYFSETQRNKGNFPGRFSGRQFSNSRSEMNVSTLELGDSALYLCASSNYRVGAGETQYFGPGTRLLVL.

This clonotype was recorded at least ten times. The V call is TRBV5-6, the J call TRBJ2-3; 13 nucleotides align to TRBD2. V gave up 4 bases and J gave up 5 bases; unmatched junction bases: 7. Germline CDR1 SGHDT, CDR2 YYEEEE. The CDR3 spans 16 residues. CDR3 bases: TGTGCCAGCAGCGGGGGACTAGCGGGACCGGGAGATACGCAGTATTTT. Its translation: CASSGGLAGPGDTQYF.

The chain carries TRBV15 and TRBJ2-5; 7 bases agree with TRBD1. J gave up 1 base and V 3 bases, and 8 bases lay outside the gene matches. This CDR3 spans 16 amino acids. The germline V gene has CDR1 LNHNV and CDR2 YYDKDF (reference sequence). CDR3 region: CATSRITGVPQETQYF. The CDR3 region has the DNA TGTGCCACCAGCAGGATCACAGGGGTACCCCAAGAGACCCAGTACTTC.

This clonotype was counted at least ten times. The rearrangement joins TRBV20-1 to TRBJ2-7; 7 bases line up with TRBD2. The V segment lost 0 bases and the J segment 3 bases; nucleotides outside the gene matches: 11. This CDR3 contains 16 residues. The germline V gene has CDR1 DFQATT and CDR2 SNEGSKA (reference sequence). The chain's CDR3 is CSARDHREERVYEQYF. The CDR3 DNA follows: TGCAGTGCTAGAGATCACCGGGAGGAAAGGGTCTACGAGCAGTACTTC.